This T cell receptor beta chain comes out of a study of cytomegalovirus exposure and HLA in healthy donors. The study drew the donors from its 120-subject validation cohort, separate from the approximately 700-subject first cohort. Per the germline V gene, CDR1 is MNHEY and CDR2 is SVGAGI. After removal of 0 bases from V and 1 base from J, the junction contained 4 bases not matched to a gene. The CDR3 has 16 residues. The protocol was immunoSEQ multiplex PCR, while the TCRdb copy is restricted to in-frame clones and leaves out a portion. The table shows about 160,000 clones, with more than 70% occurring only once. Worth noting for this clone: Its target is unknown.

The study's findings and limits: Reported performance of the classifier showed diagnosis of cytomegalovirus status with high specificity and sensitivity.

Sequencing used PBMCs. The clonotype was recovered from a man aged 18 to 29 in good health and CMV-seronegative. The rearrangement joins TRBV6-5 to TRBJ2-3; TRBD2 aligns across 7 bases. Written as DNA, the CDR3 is TGTGCCAGCAGTTACTCGCTGCTAGCGGGCACAGATACGCAGTATTTT. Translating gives CASSYSLLAGTDTQYF.